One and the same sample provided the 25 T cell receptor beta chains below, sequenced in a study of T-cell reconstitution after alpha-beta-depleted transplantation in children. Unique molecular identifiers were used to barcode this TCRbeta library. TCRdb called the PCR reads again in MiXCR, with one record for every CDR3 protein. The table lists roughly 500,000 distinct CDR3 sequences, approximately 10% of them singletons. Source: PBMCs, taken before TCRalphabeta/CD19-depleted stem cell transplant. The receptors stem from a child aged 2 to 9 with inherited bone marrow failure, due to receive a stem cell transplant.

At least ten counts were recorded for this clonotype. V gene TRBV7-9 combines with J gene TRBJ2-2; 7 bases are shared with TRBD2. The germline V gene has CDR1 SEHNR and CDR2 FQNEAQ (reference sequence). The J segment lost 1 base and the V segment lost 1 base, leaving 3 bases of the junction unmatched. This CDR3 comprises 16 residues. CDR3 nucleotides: TGTGCCAGCAGCTTAGATGGACTAGTGAACACCGGGGAGCTGTTTTTT. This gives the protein CASSLDGLVNTGELFF.

CDR3 region: CAWSVIRLAGGPYREQFF. The CDR3, as DNA: TGTGCCTGGAGTGTAATTAGGCTAGCGGGAGGGCCTTACCGTGAGCAGTTCTTC. This sequence joins TRBV30 and TRBJ2-1; 12 bases align to TRBD2. Trimming removed 0 bases from V and 9 bases from J; junction bases left unmatched: 15. The CDR3 contains 18 residues. The germline CDR1 and CDR2 sequences are GTSNPN and SVGIG (reference sequence).

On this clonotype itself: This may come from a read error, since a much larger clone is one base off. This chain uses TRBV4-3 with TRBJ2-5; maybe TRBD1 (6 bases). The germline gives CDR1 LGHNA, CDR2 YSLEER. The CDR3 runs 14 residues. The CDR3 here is CASSPLLTGEAQYF. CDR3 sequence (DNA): TGCGCCAGCAGCCCACTCTTGACAGGAGAGGCCCAGTACTTC.

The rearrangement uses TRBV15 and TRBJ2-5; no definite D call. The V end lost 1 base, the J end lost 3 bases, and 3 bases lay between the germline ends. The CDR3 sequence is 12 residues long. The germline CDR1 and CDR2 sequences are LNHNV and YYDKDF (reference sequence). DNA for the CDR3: TGTGCCACCAGCAGAGTTAAAGAGACCCAGTACTTC. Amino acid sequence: CATSRVKETQYF. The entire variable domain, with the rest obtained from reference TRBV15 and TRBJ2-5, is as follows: DAMVIQNPRYQVTQFGKPVTLSCSQTLNHNVMYWYQQKSSQAPKLLFHYYDKDFNNEADTPDNFQSRRPNTSFCFLDIRSPGLGDTAMYLCATSRVKETQYFGPGTRLLVL.

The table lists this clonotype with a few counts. DNA for the CDR3: TGTGCCAGCAGTTTAAGCCTAGCGGCCTCGGGGACCCAGTACTTC. It codes for CASSLSLAASGTQYF. This chain joins TRBV27 and TRBJ2-5; TRBD2 matches 7 bases. The CDR3 totals 15 residues. CDR1 MNHEY and CDR2 SMNVEV come from the germline V gene (reference sequence). The V gene end was trimmed by 2 bases and the J gene end by 7 bases; junction bases not matched to a gene: 10.

CDR3 in amino acids: CASSWTFSGANVLTF. The CDR3 DNA follows: TGTGCCAGCAGCTGGACCTTCTCTGGGGCCAACGTCCTGACTTTC. The rearrangement links TRBV6-2 or TRBV6-3 to TRBJ2-6; D unresolved. The germline V gene encodes CDR1 MNHEY and CDR2 SVGEGT. This CDR3 is built from 15 residues. V lost 6 bases to trimming and J lost 0 bases, with 9 bases between them.

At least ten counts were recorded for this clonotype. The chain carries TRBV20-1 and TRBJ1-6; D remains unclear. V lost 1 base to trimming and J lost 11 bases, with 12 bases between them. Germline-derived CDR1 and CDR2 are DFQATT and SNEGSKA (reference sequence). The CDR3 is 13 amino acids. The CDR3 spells CSARAKSRPPLHF. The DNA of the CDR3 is TGCAGTGCTAGAGCCAAATCGCGGCCACCCCTCCACTTT.

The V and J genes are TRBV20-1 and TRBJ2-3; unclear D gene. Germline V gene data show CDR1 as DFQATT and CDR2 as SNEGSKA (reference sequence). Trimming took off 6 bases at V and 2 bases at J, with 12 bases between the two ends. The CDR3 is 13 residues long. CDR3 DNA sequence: TGCAGTGCCCTACGAAGTCCCACAGATACGCAGTATTTT. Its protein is CSALRSPTDTQYF.

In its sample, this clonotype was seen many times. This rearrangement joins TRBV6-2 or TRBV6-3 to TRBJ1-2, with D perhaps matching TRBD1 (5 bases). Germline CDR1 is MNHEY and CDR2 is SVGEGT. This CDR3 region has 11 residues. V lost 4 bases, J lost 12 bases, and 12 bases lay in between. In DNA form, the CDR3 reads TGTGCCAGCAGTTTTGGGACGACAAACACCTTC. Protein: CASSFGTTNTF.

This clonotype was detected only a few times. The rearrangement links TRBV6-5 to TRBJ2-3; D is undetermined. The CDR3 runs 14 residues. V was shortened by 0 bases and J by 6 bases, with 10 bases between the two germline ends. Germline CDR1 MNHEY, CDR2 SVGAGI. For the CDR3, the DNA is TGTGCCAGCAGTTACTCGACGTGGGTCGATACGCAGTATTTT. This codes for CASSYSTWVDTQYF.

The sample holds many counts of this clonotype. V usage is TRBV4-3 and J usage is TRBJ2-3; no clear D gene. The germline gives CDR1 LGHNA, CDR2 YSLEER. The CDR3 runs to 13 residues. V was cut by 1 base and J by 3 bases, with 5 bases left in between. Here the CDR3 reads CASSQGVTDTQYF. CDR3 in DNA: TGCGCCAGCAGCCAAGGGGTGACAGATACGCAGTATTTT.

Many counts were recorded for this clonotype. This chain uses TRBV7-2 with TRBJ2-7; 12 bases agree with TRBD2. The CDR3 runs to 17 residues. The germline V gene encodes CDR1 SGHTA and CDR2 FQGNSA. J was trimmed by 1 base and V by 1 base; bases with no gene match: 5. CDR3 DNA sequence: TGTGCCAGCAGCTTAGGGACTAGCGGGACTAGATCCTACGAGCAGTACTTC. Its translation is CASSLGTSGTRSYEQYF.

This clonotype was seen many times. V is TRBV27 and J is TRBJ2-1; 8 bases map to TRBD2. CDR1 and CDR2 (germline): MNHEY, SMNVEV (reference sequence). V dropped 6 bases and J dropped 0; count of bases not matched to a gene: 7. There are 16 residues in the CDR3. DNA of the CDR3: TGTGCCAGCAGCTTTTTAGCGGGGCTCTCCTACAATGAGCAGTTCTTC. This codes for CASSFLAGLSYNEQFF.

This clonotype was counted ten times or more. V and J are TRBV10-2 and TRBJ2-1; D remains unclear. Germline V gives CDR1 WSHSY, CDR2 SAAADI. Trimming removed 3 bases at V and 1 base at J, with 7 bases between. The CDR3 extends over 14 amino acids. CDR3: CASSDPFSYNEQFF. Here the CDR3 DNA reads TGCGCCAGCAGTGATCCATTTTCCTACAATGAGCAGTTCTTC.

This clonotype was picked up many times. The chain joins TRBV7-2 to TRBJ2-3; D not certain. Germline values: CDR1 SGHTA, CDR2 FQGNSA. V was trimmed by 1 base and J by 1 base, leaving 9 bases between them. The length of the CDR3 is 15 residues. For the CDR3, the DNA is TGTGCCAGCAGCTTAGATGGAGTGGGCACAGATACGCAGTATTTT. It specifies CASSLDGVGTDTQYF.

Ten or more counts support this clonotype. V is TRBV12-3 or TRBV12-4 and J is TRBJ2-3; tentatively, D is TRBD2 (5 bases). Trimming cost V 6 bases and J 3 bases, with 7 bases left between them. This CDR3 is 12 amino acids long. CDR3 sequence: CASRRGTDTQYF. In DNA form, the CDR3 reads TGTGCCAGCAGGCGCGGGACAGATACGCAGTATTTT.

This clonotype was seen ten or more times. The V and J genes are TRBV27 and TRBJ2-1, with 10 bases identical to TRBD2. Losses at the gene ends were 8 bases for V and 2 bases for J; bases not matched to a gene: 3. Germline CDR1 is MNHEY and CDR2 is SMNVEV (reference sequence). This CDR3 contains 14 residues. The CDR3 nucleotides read TGTGCCAGCGGGACTAGCGCAGCCTACAATGAGCAGTTCTTC. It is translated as CASGTSAAYNEQFF.

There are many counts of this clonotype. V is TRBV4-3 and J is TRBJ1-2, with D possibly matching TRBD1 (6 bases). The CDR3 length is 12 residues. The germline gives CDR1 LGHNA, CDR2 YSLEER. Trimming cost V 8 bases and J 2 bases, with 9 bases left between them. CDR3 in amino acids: CASGGLNYGYTF. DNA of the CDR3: TGCGCCAGCGGGGGCCTCAACTATGGCTACACCTTC.

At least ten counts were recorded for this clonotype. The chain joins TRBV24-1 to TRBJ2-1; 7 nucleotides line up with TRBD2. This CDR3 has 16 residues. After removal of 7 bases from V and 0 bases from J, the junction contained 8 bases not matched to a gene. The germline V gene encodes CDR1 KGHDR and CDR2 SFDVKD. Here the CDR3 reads CATSALATSSYNEQFF. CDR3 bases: TGTGCCACCAGCGCACTAGCGACAAGCTCCTACAATGAGCAGTTCTTC.

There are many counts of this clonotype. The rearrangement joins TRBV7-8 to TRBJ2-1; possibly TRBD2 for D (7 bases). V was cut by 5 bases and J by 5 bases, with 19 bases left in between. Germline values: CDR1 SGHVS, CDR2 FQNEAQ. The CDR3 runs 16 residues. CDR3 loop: CASSRSGEGLDNEQFF. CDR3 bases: TGTGCCAGCAGCCGTTCAGGGGAGGGGTTGGACAATGAGCAGTTCTTC.

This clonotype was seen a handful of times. This chain's CDR3 is CAWSASPDRVYYNEQFF. The CDR3 nucleotides are TGTGCCTGGAGTGCTTCCCCGGACAGGGTTTACTACAATGAGCAGTTCTTC. This chain connects TRBV30 to TRBJ2-1, with 8 bases identical to TRBD1. CDR1 is GTSNPN and CDR2 is SVGIG in the germline V gene (reference sequence). V shed 1 base, J shed 3 bases, and the junction held 11 bases outside the gene matches. The length of the CDR3 is 17 residues.

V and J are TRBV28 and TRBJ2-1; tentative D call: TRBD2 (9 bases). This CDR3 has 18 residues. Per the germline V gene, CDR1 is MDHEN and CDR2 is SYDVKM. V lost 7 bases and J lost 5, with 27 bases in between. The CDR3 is CASNLPGQAGGSNNEQFF. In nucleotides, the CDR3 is TGTGCCAGCAACCTACCGGGACAGGCGGGAGGGAGCAACAATGAGCAGTTCTTC.

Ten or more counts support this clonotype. CDR3 coding DNA: TGTGCCAGCAGCGTGTCGGGCGGGCACTCCTACAATGAGCAGTTCTTC. Translation: CASSVSGGHSYNEQFF. V and J are TRBV7-2 and TRBJ2-1, with TRBD2 as a possible D gene (5 bases). CDR3 length: 16 residues. Per the germline V gene, CDR1 is SGHTA and CDR2 is FQGNSA. Between the trimmed V and J ends, which lost 5 bases and 0 bases, there was a span of 14 bases.

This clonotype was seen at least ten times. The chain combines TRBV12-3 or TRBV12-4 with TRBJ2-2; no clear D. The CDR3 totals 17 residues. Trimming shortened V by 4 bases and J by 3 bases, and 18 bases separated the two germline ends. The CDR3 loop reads CASSSPWQATYTGELFF. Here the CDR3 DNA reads TGTGCCAGCAGTTCCCCCTGGCAGGCTACCTACACCGGGGAGCTGTTTTTT.

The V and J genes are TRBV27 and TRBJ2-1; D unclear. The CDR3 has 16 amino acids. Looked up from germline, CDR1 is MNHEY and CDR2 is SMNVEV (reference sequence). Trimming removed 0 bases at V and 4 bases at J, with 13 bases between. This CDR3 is CASSLSMGPLYNEQFF. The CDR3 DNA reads TGTGCCAGCAGTTTATCGATGGGTCCCCTATACAATGAGCAGTTCTTC.